The 8 T cell receptor beta chains below were found in one sample sequenced in a study of T cells in localized non-small cell lung cancer. Clones were read by immunoSEQ multiplex PCR, and TCRdb kept only the in-frame ones, dropping some. The sample consists of 28,000 or so clones, approximately 89% of them appearing once. This specimen consisted of peripheral blood, obtained before any cancer treatment. These receptors were obtained from a female donor older than 55 with stage II squamous cell lung carcinoma.

The CDR3, as DNA: TGTGCCTGGGGACAGGGCGACTACGAGCAGTACTTC. This translates into CAWGQGDYEQYF. The chain carries TRBV30 and TRBJ2-5, with 8 bases that match TRBD1. The J call may not be correct, given that the DNA end is closer to TRBJ2-7. Germline CDR1 reads GTSNPN; CDR2 reads SVGIG (reference sequence). The CDR3 is 12 residues long.

The chain links TRBV11-2 to TRBJ1-3, with TRBD1 as a possible D gene (6 bases). Trimming shortened V by 4 bases and J by 4 bases, and 17 bases separated the two germline ends. The CDR3 has 16 amino acids. Germline V gene data show CDR1 as SGHAT and CDR2 as FQNNGV. The CDR3 DNA follows: TGTGCCAGCAGCTCGCAGGGGATCCTTGGGGGAAACACCATATATTTT. Amino acids: CASSSQGILGGNTIYF.

This clone has a single count. The CDR3 coding sequence is TGTGCCAGCAGCGTTGGAGGGAGGGAAGGGCAGCCCCAGCATTTT. As protein: CASSVGGREGQPQHF. The V gene is TRBV9, the J gene TRBJ1-5; D not certain. The CDR3 covers 15 residues. Germline V gives CDR1 SGDLS, CDR2 YYNGEE. Trimming cost V 2 bases and J 7 bases, with 16 bases left between them.

The chain has TRBV5-1 and TRBJ2-1; 12 positions match TRBD2. Germline V gene lookup returns CDR1 SGHRS and CDR2 YFSETQ. The CDR3 covers 16 residues. V shed 2 bases and J 4 bases; nucleotides not matched to a gene: 4. DNA for the CDR3: TGCGCCAGCAGCTTTAGGACTAGCGGGACTTACAATGAGCAGTTCTTC. This sequence encodes CASSFRTSGTYNEQFF. Complete variable domain (other parts from reference TRBV5-1 and TRBJ2-1): KAGVTQTPRYLIKTRGQQVTLSCSPISGHRSVSWYQQTPGQGLQFLFEYFSETQRNKGNFPGRFSGRQFSNSRSEMNVSTLELGDSALYLCASSFRTSGTYNEQFFGPGTRLTVL.

The V call is TRBV7-8, the J call TRBJ1-2; the D is unclear. Trimming left V 4 bases short and J 6 bases short, with 18 bases between. The CDR3 length is 15 residues. Per germline, CDR1 SGHVS and CDR2 FQNEAQ. The CDR3 here is CASSSTPGAHNGYTF. DNA for the CDR3: TGTGCCAGCAGCTCCACCCCCGGTGCCCACAATGGCTACACCTTC. Filled out from reference TRBV7-8 and TRBJ1-2, the complete variable domain reads GAGVSQSPRYKVAKRGQDVALRCDPISGHVSLFWYQQALGQGPEFLTYFQNEAQLDKSGLPSDRFFAERPEGSVSTLKIQRTQQEDSAVYLCASSSTPGAHNGYTFGSGTRLTVV.

This chain joins TRBV14 and TRBJ2-6; the D gene could be TRBD1 or TRBD2 (5 bases each). Trimming left V 8 bases short and J 4 bases short, with 9 bases between. This CDR3 has 13 amino acids. Germline CDR1 reads SGHDN; CDR2 reads FVKESK. CDR3 nucleotides: TGTGCCAGCCGGGGCTCCGGGGCCAACGTCCTGACTTTC. Protein: CASRGSGANVLTF.

The J gene is TRBJ1-2, the V gene TRBV28, with TRBD1 matching over 9 bases. The CDR3 has 15 amino acids. Trimming at V came to 3 bases and at J to 4 bases, leaving 6 bases not matched to a gene. Germline CDR1 reads MDHEN; CDR2 reads SYDVKM. CDR3 sequence reads: CASSFTTGGGYGYTF. The CDR3 coding sequence is TGTGCCAGCAGTTTTACGACAGGGGGAGGCTATGGCTACACCTTC.

The chain combines TRBV6-5 with TRBJ2-7; TRBD2 is a possible D gene (6 bases). The CDR3 extends over 14 amino acids. The V end lost 2 bases, the J end lost 3 bases, and 11 bases lay between the germline ends. The germline V gene has CDR1 MNHEY and CDR2 SVGAGI. The CDR3 DNA reads TGTGCCAGCAGTTACCAGGGACTTGTCTACGAGCAGTACTTC. Protein product: CASSYQGLVYEQYF.